This T cell receptor beta chain was sequenced during a study of blood T cell repertoires in COVID-19. At the level of the study: The United States, Italy and Spain provided the acute and convalescent COVID-19 samples.

CDR1 and CDR2 from the germline V gene are LGHDT and YNNKEL (reference sequence). This CDR3 comprises 14 residues. V was pared by 3 bases and J by 1 base, with 9 bases between. Here immunoSEQ multiplex PCR was the method, and the copy in TCRdb shows in-frame clones only, minus some. The sample records roughly 240,000 clones, 86% being singletons. The chain combines TRBV3-1 (or the pseudogene TRBV3-2) with TRBJ1-1; perhaps TRBD1 as D (6 bases). The receptor's source is a woman aged 25 to 39 who had recovered from COVID-19. Sequenced sample: peripheral blood. The CDR3 nucleotides are TGTGCCAGCAGCCAGACAGGAGGGAACACTGAAGCTTTCTTT. Amino acid sequence: CASSQTGGNTEAFF.